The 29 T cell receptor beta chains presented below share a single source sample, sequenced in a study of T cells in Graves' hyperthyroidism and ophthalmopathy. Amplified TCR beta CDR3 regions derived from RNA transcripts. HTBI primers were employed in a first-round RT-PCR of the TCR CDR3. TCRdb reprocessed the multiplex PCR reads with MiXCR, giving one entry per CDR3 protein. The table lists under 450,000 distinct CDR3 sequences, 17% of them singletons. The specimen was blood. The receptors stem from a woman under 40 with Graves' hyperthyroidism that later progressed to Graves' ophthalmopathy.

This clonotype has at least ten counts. The CDR3 nucleotides are TGTGCCAGCGGGGCGACTAGCGGGAGGAGGGGGACGCACGAGCAGTACTTC. As protein: CASGATSGRRGTHEQYF. This chain uses TRBV12-3 or TRBV12-4 with TRBJ2-7; 13 bases are shared with TRBD2. The CDR3 spans 17 residues. Losses at the gene ends were 8 bases for V and 5 bases for J; bases not matched to a gene: 15.

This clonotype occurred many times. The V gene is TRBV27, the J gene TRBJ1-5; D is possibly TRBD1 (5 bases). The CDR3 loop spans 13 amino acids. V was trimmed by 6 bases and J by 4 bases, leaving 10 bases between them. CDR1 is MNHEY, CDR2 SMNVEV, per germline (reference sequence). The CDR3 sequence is CASSYSGNQPQHF. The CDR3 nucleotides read TGTGCCAGCAGCTACTCAGGGAATCAGCCCCAGCATTTT.

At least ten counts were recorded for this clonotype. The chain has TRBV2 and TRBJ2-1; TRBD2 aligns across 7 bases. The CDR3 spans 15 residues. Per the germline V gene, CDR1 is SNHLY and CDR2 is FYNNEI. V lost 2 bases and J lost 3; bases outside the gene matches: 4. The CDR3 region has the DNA TGTGCCAGCAGTGAAAGTCTAGCGGACTACAATGAGCAGTTCTTC. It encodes CASSESLADYNEQFF.

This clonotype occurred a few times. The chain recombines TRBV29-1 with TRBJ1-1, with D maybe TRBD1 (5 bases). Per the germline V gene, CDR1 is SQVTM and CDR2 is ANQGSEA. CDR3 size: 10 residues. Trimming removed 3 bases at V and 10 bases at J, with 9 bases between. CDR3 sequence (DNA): TGCAGCGTTGACGAGGGGAGAGCTTTCTTT. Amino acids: CSVDEGRAFF. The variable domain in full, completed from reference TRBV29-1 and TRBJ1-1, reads SAVISQKPSRDICQRGTSLTIQCQVDSQVTMMFWYRQQPGQSLTLIATANQGSEATYESGFVIDKFPISRPNLTFSTLTVSNMSPEDSSIYLCSVDEGRAFFGQGTRLTVV.

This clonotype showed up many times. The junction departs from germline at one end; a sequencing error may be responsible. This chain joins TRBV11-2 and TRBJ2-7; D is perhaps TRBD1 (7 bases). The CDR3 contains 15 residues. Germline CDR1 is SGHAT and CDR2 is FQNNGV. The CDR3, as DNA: TGTGCCAACAGCTTAGAAGCAGGGGGGTCCTACGAGCAGTACTTC. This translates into CANSLEAGGSYEQYF.

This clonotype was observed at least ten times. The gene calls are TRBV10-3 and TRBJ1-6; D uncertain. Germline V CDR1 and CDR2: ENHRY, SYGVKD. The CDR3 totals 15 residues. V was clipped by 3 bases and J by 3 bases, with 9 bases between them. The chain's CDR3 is CAISDGTDYNSPLHF. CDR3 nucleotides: TGTGCCATCAGTGATGGAACAGACTATAATTCACCCCTCCACTTT.

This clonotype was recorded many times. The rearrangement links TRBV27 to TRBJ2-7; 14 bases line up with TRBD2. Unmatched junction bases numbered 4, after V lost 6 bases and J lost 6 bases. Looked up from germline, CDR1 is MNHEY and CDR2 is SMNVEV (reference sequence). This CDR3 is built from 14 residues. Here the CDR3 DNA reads TGTGCCAGCAGGGAGGGACTAGCGGGAGCCGAGCAGTACTTC. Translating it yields CASREGLAGAEQYF.

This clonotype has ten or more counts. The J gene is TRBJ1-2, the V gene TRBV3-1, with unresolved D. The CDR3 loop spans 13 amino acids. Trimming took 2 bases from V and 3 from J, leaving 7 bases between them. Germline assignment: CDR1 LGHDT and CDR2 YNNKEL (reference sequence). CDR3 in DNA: TGTGCCAGCAGCCAATCAAGCTACTATGGCTACACCTTC. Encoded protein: CASSQSSYYGYTF. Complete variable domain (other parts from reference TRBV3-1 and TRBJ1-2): DTAVSQTPKYLVTQMGNDKSIKCEQNLGHDTMYWYKQDSKKFLKIMFSYNNKELIINETVPNRFSPKSPDKAHLNLHINSLELGDSAVYFCASSQSSYYGYTFGSGTRLTVV.

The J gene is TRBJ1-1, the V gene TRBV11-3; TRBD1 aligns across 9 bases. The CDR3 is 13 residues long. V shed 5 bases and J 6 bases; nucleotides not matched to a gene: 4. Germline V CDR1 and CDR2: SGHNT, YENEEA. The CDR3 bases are TGTGCCAGCAGCCCGGGACAGGGTCCTGAAGCTTTCTTT. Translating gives CASSPGQGPEAFF.

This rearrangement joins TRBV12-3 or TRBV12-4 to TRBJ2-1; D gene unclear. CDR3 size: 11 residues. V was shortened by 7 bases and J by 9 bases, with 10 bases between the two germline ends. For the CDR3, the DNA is TGTGCCAGCAAGGGAATGGGTGAGCAGTTCTTC. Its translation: CASKGMGEQFF.

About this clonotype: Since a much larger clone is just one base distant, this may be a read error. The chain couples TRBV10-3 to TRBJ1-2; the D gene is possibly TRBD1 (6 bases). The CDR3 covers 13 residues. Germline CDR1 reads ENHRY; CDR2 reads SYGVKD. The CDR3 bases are TGTCCCATCAGTGAGGGCAGGGGAAATGGCTACACCTTC. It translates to CPISEGRGNGYTF.

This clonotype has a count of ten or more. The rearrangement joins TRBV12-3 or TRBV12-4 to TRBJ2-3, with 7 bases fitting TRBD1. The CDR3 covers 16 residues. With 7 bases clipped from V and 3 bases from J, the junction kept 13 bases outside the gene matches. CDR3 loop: CASTQIGRGRTDTQYF. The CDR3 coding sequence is TGTGCCAGCACCCAAATCGGAAGGGGGCGAACAGATACGCAGTATTTT.

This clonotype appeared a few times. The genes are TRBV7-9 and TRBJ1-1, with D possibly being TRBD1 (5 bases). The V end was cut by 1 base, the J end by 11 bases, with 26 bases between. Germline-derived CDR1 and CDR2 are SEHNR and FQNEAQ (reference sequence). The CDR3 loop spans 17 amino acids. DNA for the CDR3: TGTGCCAGCAGCTTAGGGTCGTACAGGCCCAGGTTTGACAACGCTTTCTTT. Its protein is CASSLGSYRPRFDNAFF.

In DNA, the CDR3 is TGCGCCAGCAGGGCAGGAGCGGGAGATATCCACGAGCAGTACTTC. Protein sequence: CASRAGAGDIHEQYF. The chain is built from TRBV5-1 and TRBJ2-7; TRBD2 matches 8 bases. The germline V gene has CDR1 SGHRS and CDR2 YFSETQ. The J segment lost 5 bases and the V segment lost 5 bases, leaving 12 bases of the junction unmatched. The CDR3 has 15 residues.

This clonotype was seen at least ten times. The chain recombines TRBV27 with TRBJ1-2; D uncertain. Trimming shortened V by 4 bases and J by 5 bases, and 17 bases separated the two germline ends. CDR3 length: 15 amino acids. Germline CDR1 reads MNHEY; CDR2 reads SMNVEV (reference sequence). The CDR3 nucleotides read TGTGCCAGCAGTTGGTCCGAGGGAGCGCAGTATGGCTACACCTTC. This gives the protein CASSWSEGAQYGYTF.

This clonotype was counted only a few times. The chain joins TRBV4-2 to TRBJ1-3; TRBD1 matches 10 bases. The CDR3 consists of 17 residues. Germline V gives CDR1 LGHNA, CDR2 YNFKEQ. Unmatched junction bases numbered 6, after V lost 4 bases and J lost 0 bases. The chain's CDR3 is CASSRLTGGSSGNTIYF. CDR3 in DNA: TGTGCCAGCAGCCGCTTGACAGGGGGCAGCTCTGGAAACACCATATATTTT.

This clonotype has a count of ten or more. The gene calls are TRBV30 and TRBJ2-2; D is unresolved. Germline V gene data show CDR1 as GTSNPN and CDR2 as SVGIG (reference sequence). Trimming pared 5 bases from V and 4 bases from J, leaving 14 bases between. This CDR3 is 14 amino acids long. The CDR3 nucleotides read TGTGCCTGGGATTTAAACCCGGGCACCGGGGAGCTGTTTTTT. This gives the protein CAWDLNPGTGELFF.

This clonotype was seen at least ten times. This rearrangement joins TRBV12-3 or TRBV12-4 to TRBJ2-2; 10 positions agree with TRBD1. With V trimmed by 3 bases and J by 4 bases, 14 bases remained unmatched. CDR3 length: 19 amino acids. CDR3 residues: CASSLDSMGTGDFTGELFF. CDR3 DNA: TGTGCCAGCAGTTTGGACAGCATGGGGACAGGGGACTTCACCGGGGAGCTGTTTTTT.

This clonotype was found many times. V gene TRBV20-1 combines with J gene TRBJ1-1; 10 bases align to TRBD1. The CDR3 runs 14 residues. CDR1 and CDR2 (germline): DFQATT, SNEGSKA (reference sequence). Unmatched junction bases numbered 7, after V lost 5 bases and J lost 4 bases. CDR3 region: CSAGGGQGITEAFF. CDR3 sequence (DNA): TGCAGTGCTGGGGGGGGACAGGGGATCACTGAAGCTTTCTTT.

CDR3: CASSSGQLYTDTQYF. CDR3 DNA: TGTGCCAGTAGCTCGGGACAGCTCTACACAGATACGCAGTATTTT. The chain combines TRBV19 with TRBJ2-3; 7 nucleotides agree with TRBD1. The germline gives CDR1 LNHDA, CDR2 SQIVND (reference sequence). The CDR3 is 15 residues long. With 6 bases clipped from V and 2 bases from J, the junction kept 8 bases outside the gene matches.

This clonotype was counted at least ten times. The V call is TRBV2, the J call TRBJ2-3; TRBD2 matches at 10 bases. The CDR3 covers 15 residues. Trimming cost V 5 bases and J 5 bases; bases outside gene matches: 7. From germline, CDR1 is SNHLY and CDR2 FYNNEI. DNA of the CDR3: TGTGCCAGCAGTCCCACTAGCGGGACCCGAGATACGCAGTATTTT. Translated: CASSPTSGTRDTQYF. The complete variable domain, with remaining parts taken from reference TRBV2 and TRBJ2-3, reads EPEVTQTPSHQVTQMGQEVILRCVPISNHLYFYWYRQILGQKVEFLVSFYNNEISEKSEIFDDQFSVERPDGSNFTLKIRSTKLEDSAMYFCASSPTSGTRDTQYFGPGTRLTVL.

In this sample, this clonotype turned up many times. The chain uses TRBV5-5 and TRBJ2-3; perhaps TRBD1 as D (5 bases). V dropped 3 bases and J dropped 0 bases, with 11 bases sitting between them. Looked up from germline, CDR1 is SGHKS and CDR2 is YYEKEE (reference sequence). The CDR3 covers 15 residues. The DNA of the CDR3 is TGTGCCAGCAGCTGGAACAGGATTAGCACAGATACGCAGTATTTT. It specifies CASSWNRISTDTQYF. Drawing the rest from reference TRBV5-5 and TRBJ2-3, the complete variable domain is DAGVTQSPTHLIKTRGQQVTLRCSPISGHKSVSWYQQVLGQGPQFIFQYYEKEERGRGNFPDRFSARQFPNYSSELNVNALLLGDSALYLCASSWNRISTDTQYFGPGTRLTVL.

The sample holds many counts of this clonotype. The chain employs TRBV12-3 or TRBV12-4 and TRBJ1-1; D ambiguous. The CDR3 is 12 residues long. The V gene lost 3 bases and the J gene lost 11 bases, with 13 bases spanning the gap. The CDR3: CASSFSVGSAFF. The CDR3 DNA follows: TGTGCCAGCAGTTTCTCAGTTGGTTCTGCTTTCTTT.

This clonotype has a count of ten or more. CDR3 sequence: CASSSGVATEAFF. CDR3 nucleotides: TGTGCCAGCAGTTCAGGGGTCGCCACTGAAGCTTTCTTT. The chain recombines TRBV27 with TRBJ1-1, with D possibly matching TRBD1 (6 bases). The CDR3 is 13 residues long. Per the germline V gene, CDR1 is MNHEY and CDR2 is SMNVEV (reference sequence). V lost 4 bases and J 4 bases, leaving 10 bases between the germline ends.

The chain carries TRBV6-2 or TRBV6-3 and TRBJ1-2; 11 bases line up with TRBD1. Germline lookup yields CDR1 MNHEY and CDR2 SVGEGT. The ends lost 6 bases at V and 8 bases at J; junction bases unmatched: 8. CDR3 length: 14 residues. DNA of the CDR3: TGTGCCAGCAGAGCAAACGGACAGGGGGCGGGCTACACCTTC. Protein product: CASRANGQGAGYTF.

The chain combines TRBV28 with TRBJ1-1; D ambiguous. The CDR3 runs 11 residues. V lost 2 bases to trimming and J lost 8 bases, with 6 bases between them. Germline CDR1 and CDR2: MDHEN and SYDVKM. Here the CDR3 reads CASSLDGEAFF. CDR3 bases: TGTGCCAGCAGTTTAGACGGAGAAGCTTTCTTT. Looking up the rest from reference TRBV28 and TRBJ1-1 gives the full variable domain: DVKVTQSSRYLVKRTGEKVFLECVQDMDHENMFWYRQDPGLGLRLIYFSYDVKMKEKGDIPEGYSVSREKKERFSLILESASTNQTSMYLCASSLDGEAFFGQGTRLTVV.

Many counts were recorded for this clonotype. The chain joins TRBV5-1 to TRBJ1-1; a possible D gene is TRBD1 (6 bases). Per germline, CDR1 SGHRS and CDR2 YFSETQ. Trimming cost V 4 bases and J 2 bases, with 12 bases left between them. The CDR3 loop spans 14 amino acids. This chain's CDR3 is CASSKDSSNTEAFF. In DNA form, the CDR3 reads TGCGCCAGCAGCAAGGACAGCAGTAACACTGAAGCTTTCTTT. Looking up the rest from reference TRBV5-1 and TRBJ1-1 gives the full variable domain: KAGVTQTPRYLIKTRGQQVTLSCSPISGHRSVSWYQQTPGQGLQFLFEYFSETQRNKGNFPGRFSGRQFSNSRSEMNVSTLELGDSALYLCASSKDSSNTEAFFGQGTRLTVV.

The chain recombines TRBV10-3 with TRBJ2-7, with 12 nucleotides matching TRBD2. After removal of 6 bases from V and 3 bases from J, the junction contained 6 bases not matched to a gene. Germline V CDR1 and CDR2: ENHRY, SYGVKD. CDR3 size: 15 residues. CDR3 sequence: CAIRRRLAGDYEQYF. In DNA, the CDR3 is TGTGCCATCAGGAGGAGACTAGCGGGGGACTACGAGCAGTACTTC.

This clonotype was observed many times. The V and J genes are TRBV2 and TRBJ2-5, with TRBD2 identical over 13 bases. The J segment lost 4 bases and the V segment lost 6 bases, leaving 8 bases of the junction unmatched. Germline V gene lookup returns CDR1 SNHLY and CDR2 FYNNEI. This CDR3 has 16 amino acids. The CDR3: CASRLRTSGSIETQYF. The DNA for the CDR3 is TGTGCCAGCAGACTCAGGACTAGCGGGAGTATAGAGACCCAGTACTTC.